This TCR beta chain emerged from a study of blood T cell repertoires in COVID-19. This CDR3 contains 18 residues. J lost 0 bases, V lost 6 bases, and 12 bases had no gene match. The germline V gene encodes CDR1 LNHDA and CDR2 SQIVND (reference sequence). As handled by the study authors: Reference gene primer amplification yielded estimated nucleated cell counts. Some clones are missing from TCRdb's copy, which holds only in-frame ones; the method was immunoSEQ multiplex PCR. V and J calls and clone size come straight from that table; D and trimming were deduced from the DNA. The top ten hold more than 13% of the sample, which has about 65,000 clones, about 81% seen once.

This sequence was found in a man aged 80 or over with acute or convalescent COVID-19. The material sequenced was peripheral blood. The gene calls are TRBV19 and TRBJ2-3; TRBD1 agrees at 10 bases. This chain's CDR3 is CASSPGQGRSKSTDTQYF. CDR3 bases: TGTGCCAGTAGCCCGGGACAGGGGAGGTCTAAGAGCACAGATACGCAGTATTTT.